These 26 T cell receptor beta chains came from one sample sequenced in a study of blood T cell repertoires in COVID-19. Data came from immunoSEQ multiplex PCR; TCRdb stores just in-frame clones and leaves some out. Of about 240,000 clones listed, roughly 80% are singletons. Sequencing was done on a sample of peripheral blood. The receptors were sampled from an older woman with active or convalescent COVID-19.

In its sample, this clone was seen once. The V call is TRBV7-8, the J call TRBJ2-7, with 7 positions matching TRBD1. The trim removed 0 bases at V and 4 bases at J, leaving 6 bases unmatched. Germline CDR1 is SGHVS and CDR2 is FQNEAQ. This CDR3 spans 15 amino acids. The CDR3 loop reads CASSLATGYRYEQYF. CDR3 bases: TGTGCCAGCAGCTTAGCGACAGGGTACAGGTACGAGCAGTACTTC. Together with reference TRBV7-8 and TRBJ2-7, the CDR3 gives the full variable domain: GAGVSQSPRYKVAKRGQDVALRCDPISGHVSLFWYQQALGQGPEFLTYFQNEAQLDKSGLPSDRFFAERPEGSVSTLKIQRTQQEDSAVYLCASSLATGYRYEQYFGPGTRLTVT.

CDR3 residues: CASSPRDTLGGYTF. CDR3 coding DNA: TGTGCCAGCTCACCCAGGGACACCCTGGGGGGCTACACCTTC. The chain joins TRBV18 to TRBJ1-2, with D possibly TRBD1 on 6 matching bases. This CDR3 has 14 amino acids. V was pared by 3 bases and J by 8 bases, with 16 bases between. The germline CDR1 and CDR2 sequences are KGHSH and LQKENI.

The CDR3 bases are TGTGCCAGCAGCCTTGACATCAGGTCGAACACCGGGGAGCTGTTTTTT. It codes for CASSLDIRSNTGELFF. The chain couples TRBV3-1 (or the pseudogene TRBV3-2) to TRBJ2-2; D not certain. Germline CDR1 and CDR2: LGHDT and YNNKEL (reference sequence). The V end was cut by 4 bases, the J end by 0 bases, with 12 bases between. CDR3 length: 16 amino acids.

This clone came up once. The rearrangement uses TRBV28 and TRBJ2-5; the D gene is possibly TRBD2 (5 bases). Trimming took 6 bases from V and 3 from J, leaving 5 bases between them. CDR3 length: 11 amino acids. Germline loops: CDR1 MDHEN, CDR2 SYDVKM. CDR3 DNA: TGTGCCAGCAGGAGGGAAGAGACCCAGTACTTC. It translates to CASRREETQYF.

The genes are TRBV7-9 and TRBJ2-1; 7 bases match TRBD2. The CDR3 contains 13 residues. The V segment lost 3 bases and the J segment 9 bases; nucleotides outside the gene matches: 5. CDR1 is SEHNR and CDR2 is FQNEAQ in the germline V gene (reference sequence). The CDR3 is CASSFGPGGEQFF. CDR3 bases: TGTGCCAGCAGCTTTGGGCCGGGGGGTGAGCAGTTCTTC.

V and J are TRBV6-5 and TRBJ1-4; D gene uncertain. Germline assignment: CDR1 MNHEY and CDR2 SVGAGI. V was pared by 0 bases and J by 6 bases, with 11 bases between. CDR3 size: 15 residues. This CDR3 reads CASSYSNSNHEKLFF. CDR3 sequence (DNA): TGTGCCAGCAGTTACTCGAACAGTAACCATGAAAAACTGTTTTTT.

The chain links TRBV18 to TRBJ1-5; D is perhaps TRBD1 (6 bases). Germline-derived CDR1 and CDR2 are KGHSH and LQKENI. V was shortened by 3 bases and J by 3 bases, with 12 bases between the two germline ends. The CDR3 contains 15 residues. CDR3 protein: CASSPRQADNQPQHF. Here the CDR3 DNA reads TGTGCCAGCTCACCTAGACAGGCTGACAATCAGCCCCAGCATTTT. Supplemented by reference TRBV18 and TRBJ1-5, the full variable domain reads NAGVMQNPRHLVRRRGQEARLRCSPMKGHSHVYWYRQLPEEGLKFMVYLQKENIIDESGMPKERFSAEFPKEGPSILRIQQVVRGDSAAYFCASSPRQADNQPQHFGDGTRLSIL.

CDR3 sequence reads: CASSGAGLSYEQYF. CDR3 sequence (DNA): TGTGCCAGCAGTGGGGCAGGACTCTCCTACGAGCAGTACTTC. This sequence joins TRBV2 and TRBJ2-7, with D possibly matching TRBD2 (5 bases). Germline V gene sequence: CDR1 SNHLY, CDR2 FYNNEI. The V end was cut by 4 bases, the J end by 0 bases, with 10 bases between. The length of the CDR3 is 14 residues.

V is TRBV5-1 and J is TRBJ1-1; D gene ambiguous. With 0 bases removed from V and 2 bases from J, the gap between germline ends came to 8 bases. The germline gives CDR1 SGHRS, CDR2 YFSETQ. The CDR3 has 14 amino acids. The CDR3 region has the DNA TGCGCCAGCAGCTTGGAGCGGGGAAACACTGAAGCTTTCTTT. This encodes CASSLERGNTEAFF.

J is TRBJ1-1 and V is TRBV6-2 or TRBV6-3; D unresolved. This CDR3 region has 14 residues. The V end lost 2 bases, the J end lost 0 bases, and 7 bases lay between the germline ends. CDR1 and CDR2 from the germline V gene are MNHEY and SVGEGT. The CDR3 loop reads CASSYGRLNTEAFF. The CDR3 bases are TGTGCCAGCAGTTACGGGAGGCTGAACACTGAAGCTTTCTTT.

The genes are TRBV6-2 or TRBV6-3 and TRBJ2-7; 7 bases are a match to TRBD1. V was pared by 5 bases and J by 0 bases, with 7 bases of the junction left unmatched. The CDR3 has 15 amino acids. Germline values: CDR1 MNHEY, CDR2 SVGEGT. In DNA, the CDR3 is TGTGCCAGCAGTAGGGGACAGACCCACTCCTACGAGCAGTACTTC. This sequence encodes CASSRGQTHSYEQYF.

This clone was seen just once. The chain uses TRBV4-2 and TRBJ1-2; perhaps TRBD1 as D (6 bases). With 3 bases removed from V and 0 bases from J, the gap between germline ends came to 11 bases. The CDR3 spans 15 residues. Germline values: CDR1 LGHNA, CDR2 YNFKEQ. CDR3 region: CASSQGTGSNYGYTF. In DNA, the CDR3 is TGTGCCAGCAGCCAGGGCACAGGGTCTAACTATGGCTACACCTTC.

V is TRBV19 and J is TRBJ1-5; 7 bases are a match to TRBD1. The CDR3 covers 14 residues. The junction had 6 bases not matched to a gene; V was cut back by 4 bases and J by 6 bases. Germline lookup yields CDR1 LNHDA and CDR2 SQIVND (reference sequence). CDR3 DNA: TGTGCCAGTAGTAAGGACAGGTTGGGTCAGCCCCAGCATTTT. It is translated as CASSKDRLGQPQHF.

This chain uses TRBV5-6 with TRBJ1-6; D is possibly TRBD1 (5 bases). Deletions cut 4 bases from V and 9 bases from J, with 11 bases between. The V gene's germline CDR1 is SGHDT and CDR2 YYEEEE. This CDR3 is 13 amino acids long. The CDR3 nucleotides are TGTGCCAGCAGCAGGCAGGGTTTTTCACCCCTCCACTTT. Its protein is CASSRQGFSPLHF.

V is TRBV6-5 and J is TRBJ1-1, with a weak D call TRBD1 (5 bases). CDR3 length equals 13 residues. Trimming removed 8 bases at V and 1 base at J, with 11 bases between. The germline CDR1 and CDR2 sequences are MNHEY and SVGAGI. CDR3 sequence: CASPVQGNTEAFF. The CDR3 DNA is TGTGCCAGCCCCGTCCAGGGGAACACTGAAGCTTTCTTT.

This clone was observed a handful of times. The chain joins TRBV5-1 to TRBJ1-6; 8 nucleotides match TRBD1. V was pared by 4 bases and J by 5 bases, with 8 bases of the junction left unmatched. Germline CDR1 is SGHRS and CDR2 is YFSETQ. This CDR3 has 16 residues. CDR3 nucleotides: TGCGCCAGCAGCGTAGCACCGGGACAGGATAATTCACCCCTCCACTTT. Translated, it gives CASSVAPGQDNSPLHF. Combining the CDR3 with reference TRBV5-1 and TRBJ1-6 gives the whole variable domain KAGVTQTPRYLIKTRGQQVTLSCSPISGHRSVSWYQQTPGQGLQFLFEYFSETQRNKGNFPGRFSGRQFSNSRSEMNVSTLELGDSALYLCASSVAPGQDNSPLHFGNGTRLTVT.

The chain recombines TRBV9 with TRBJ1-1; the D gene is possibly TRBD1 (5 bases). V lost 2 bases and J lost 4, with 15 bases in between. The CDR3 is 15 residues long. CDR1 is SGDLS and CDR2 is YYNGEE in the germline V gene. In DNA, the CDR3 is TGTGCCAGCAGCGTCGGGGGGAATTGGGGCACTGAAGCTTTCTTT. Translated, it gives CASSVGGNWGTEAFF.

This clone has a handful of counts. V gene TRBV7-2 combines with J gene TRBJ2-5; tentatively, D is TRBD1 (6 bases). The CDR3 is 15 residues long. Trimming stripped 3 bases from V and 5 bases from J, with 16 bases between. Per germline, CDR1 SGHTA and CDR2 FQGNSA. The chain's CDR3 is CASSFTDSFRETQYF. Here the CDR3 DNA reads TGTGCCAGCAGCTTTACGGACAGTTTCCGGGAGACCCAGTACTTC.

CDR3 DNA: TGCGCCAGCAGTGAGAGCGGGGGCACAGATACGCAGTATTTT. Translation gives CASSESGGTDTQYF. The V gene is TRBV10-2, the J gene TRBJ2-3; 7 nucleotides agree with TRBD2. The J segment lost 1 base and the V segment lost 2 bases, leaving 0 bases of the junction unmatched. CDR3 size: 14 residues. Germline V CDR1 and CDR2: WSHSY, SAAADI.

This clone appeared a few times. The DNA of the CDR3 is TGCGCCAGCAGCCAAGAGACAGGGCCTAATTCACCCCTCCACTTT. Protein: CASSQETGPNSPLHF. The V and J genes are TRBV4-3 and TRBJ1-6, with 7 bases that match TRBD1. The V gene end was trimmed by 0 bases and the J gene end by 6 bases; junction bases not matched to a gene: 2. Looked up from germline, CDR1 is LGHNA and CDR2 is YSLEER. The CDR3 extends over 15 amino acids.

Details on this clone: This sample also contains other DNA sequences that code for the same CDR3. The chain couples TRBV5-1 to TRBJ2-3; 8 nucleotides agree with TRBD1. Germline CDR1 reads SGHRS; CDR2 reads YFSETQ. The CDR3 spans 16 residues. V lost 0 bases to trimming and J lost 0 bases; unmatched junction nucleotides: 3. The CDR3 sequence is CASSLAGQVSTDTQYF. DNA of the CDR3: TGCGCCAGCAGCTTGGCGGGACAGGTTAGCACAGATACGCAGTATTTT. Drawing the rest from reference TRBV5-1 and TRBJ2-3, the complete variable domain is KAGVTQTPRYLIKTRGQQVTLSCSPISGHRSVSWYQQTPGQGLQFLFEYFSETQRNKGNFPGRFSGRQFSNSRSEMNVSTLELGDSALYLCASSLAGQVSTDTQYFGPGTRLTVL.

The J gene is TRBJ1-1, the V gene TRBV7-2; tentative D call: TRBD1 (6 bases). Trimming cost V 3 bases and J 9 bases, with 20 bases left between them. The CDR3 runs 15 residues. Germline values: CDR1 SGHTA, CDR2 FQGNSA. CDR3 amino acids: CASSLDPGHLNQAFF. The CDR3 DNA sequence: TGTGCCAGCAGCTTGGATCCGGGACACTTAAACCAAGCTTTCTTT.

The chain uses TRBV6-5 and TRBJ1-6, with D tentatively TRBD1 (5 bases). The V end lost 5 bases, the J end lost 6 bases, and 11 bases lay between the germline ends. CDR3 size: 14 residues. The germline V gene has CDR1 MNHEY and CDR2 SVGAGI. The CDR3 sequence: CASSTPDTNSPLHF. The CDR3 region has the DNA TGTGCCAGCAGTACACCGGACACTAATTCACCCCTCCACTTT.

The chain recombines TRBV5-1 with TRBJ1-1; 9 bases fit TRBD1. Unmatched junction bases numbered 10, after V lost 4 bases and J lost 0 bases. CDR1 is SGHRS and CDR2 is YFSETQ in the germline V gene. The CDR3 totals 17 residues. CDR3 nucleotide sequence: TGCGCCAGCAGCCGCGGAGGGGGACAGGGATTGAACACTGAAGCTTTCTTT. Protein: CASSRGGGQGLNTEAFF.

The chain couples TRBV5-1 to TRBJ2-7; 11 bases match TRBD1. V shed 4 bases, J shed 3 bases, and the junction held 6 bases outside the gene matches. Germline V gene data show CDR1 as SGHRS and CDR2 as YFSETQ. CDR3 size: 15 residues. The CDR3 spells CASSLTGQGGYEQYF. The CDR3, as DNA: TGCGCCAGCAGCCTGACGGGACAGGGGGGCTACGAGCAGTACTTC.

The chain links TRBV7-3 to TRBJ1-1; 8 nucleotides align to TRBD1. Germline CDR1 is SGHTA and CDR2 is FQGTGA. The J segment lost 4 bases and the V segment lost 5 bases, leaving 15 bases of the junction unmatched. This CDR3 has 17 residues. The CDR3 DNA reads as TGTGCCAGCAGCGAGGGGGTGACAGGGGTGGAAGGCACTGAAGCTTTCTTT. Translated: CASSEGVTGVEGTEAFF.